This entry lists 5 T cell receptor beta chains sequenced from one sample in a study of blood T cell repertoires in COVID-19. Sequencing was performed with immunoSEQ multiplex PCR; in TCRdb, only in-frame clones are kept and a portion is missing. The sample lists 25,000 or so clones, 75% to 90% occurring once. Sample: peripheral blood. The receptors were sampled from a human donor with acute or convalescent COVID-19. The donor label of this sample is uncertain.

This rearrangement joins TRBV2 to TRBJ1-5, with no clear D. Deletions cut 6 bases from V and 0 bases from J, with 21 bases between. This CDR3 is 18 amino acids long. Germline assignment: CDR1 SNHLY and CDR2 FYNNEI. CDR3 bases: TGTGCCAGCAGCGCCTCCCAAAGAGAACAGTATAGCAATCAGCCCCAGCATTTT. Protein product: CASSASQREQYSNQPQHF.

The V call is TRBV5-8, the J call TRBJ2-5; perhaps TRBD2 as D (5 bases). The length of the CDR3 is 13 residues. CDR1 is SGHTS and CDR2 is YDEGEE in the germline V gene. V lost 4 bases and J lost 1, with 8 bases in between. The DNA of the CDR3 is TGTGCCAGCAGCCCAACTAGCCAAGAGACCCAGTACTTC. It specifies CASSPTSQETQYF.

In regard to this clone: The identical CDR3 is also encoded by other nucleotide sequences in the sample. The chain joins TRBV11-2 to TRBJ2-7; no clear D. The CDR3 is made up of 11 amino acids. Trimming took 4 bases from V and 2 from J, leaving 3 bases between them. Germline CDR1 SGHAT, CDR2 FQNNGV. CDR3 region: CASSSTYEQYF. CDR3 in DNA: TGTGCCAGCAGCTCCACCTACGAGCAGTACTTC.

The chain links TRBV19 to TRBJ2-3, with 10 bases matching TRBD2. The CDR3 has 15 residues. Germline V gives CDR1 LNHDA, CDR2 SQIVND (reference sequence). Trimming at V came to 6 bases and at J to 1 base, leaving 4 bases not matched to a gene. The CDR3 reads CASSSGGAGTDTQYF. CDR3 DNA: TGTGCCAGTAGCAGCGGGGGGGCGGGCACAGATACGCAGTATTTT.

The chain couples TRBV19 to TRBJ2-2; TRBD2 aligns across 8 bases. V was pared by 6 bases and J by 6 bases, with 6 bases of the junction left unmatched. Germline values: CDR1 LNHDA, CDR2 SQIVND (reference sequence). This CDR3 region has 14 residues. The CDR3 sequence is CASRVGLGPGELFF. CDR3 DNA: TGTGCCAGTAGAGTGGGACTAGGTCCCGGGGAGCTGTTTTTT.